The clone carrying this T cell receptor beta chain has just one count. No antigen is known for it. Germline CDR1 is MNHEY and CDR2 is SMNVEV (reference sequence). V shed 5 bases and J shed 7 bases, with 17 bases lying between them. The CDR3 consists of 14 residues. The data were obtained in a study of CD4+ T cells in melanoma. Whole-study results and caveats: CD8+ T cell, macrophage and B cell function reportedly correlated with neoantigen-specific CD4+ T cells. Neoantigen-specific CD4+ T cells in melanoma reportedly had diverse differentiation states.

Profiled with immunoSEQ multiplex PCR; TCRdb holds only in-frame clones, not every one. The sample yields fewer than 20,000 clones, roughly four fifths seen once. The specimen sequenced was cells from a culture (not recorded whether cultured in vitro). The chain has TRBV27 and TRBJ2-5; perhaps TRBD1 as D (5 bases). The sequence was collected from a human donor with melanoma. CDR3 bases: TGTGCCAGCAGTCCGACGATTATAACAGGGACCCAGTACTTC. It translates to CASSPTIITGTQYF.